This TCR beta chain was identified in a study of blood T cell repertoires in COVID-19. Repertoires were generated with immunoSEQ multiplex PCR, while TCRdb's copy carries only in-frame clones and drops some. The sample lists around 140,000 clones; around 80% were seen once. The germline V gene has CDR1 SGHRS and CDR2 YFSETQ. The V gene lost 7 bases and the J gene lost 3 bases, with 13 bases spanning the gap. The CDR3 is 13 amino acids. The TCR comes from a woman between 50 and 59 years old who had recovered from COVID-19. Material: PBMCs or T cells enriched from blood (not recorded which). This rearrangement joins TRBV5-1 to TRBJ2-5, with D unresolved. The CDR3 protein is CASSRGSEETQYF. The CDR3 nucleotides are TGCGCCAGCTCCCGTGGCAGCGAAGAGACCCAGTACTTC. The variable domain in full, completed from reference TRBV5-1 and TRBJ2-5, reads KAGVTQTPRYLIKTRGQQVTLSCSPISGHRSVSWYQQTPGQGLQFLFEYFSETQRNKGNFPGRFSGRQFSNSRSEMNVSTLELGDSALYLCASSRGSEETQYFGPGTRLLVL.